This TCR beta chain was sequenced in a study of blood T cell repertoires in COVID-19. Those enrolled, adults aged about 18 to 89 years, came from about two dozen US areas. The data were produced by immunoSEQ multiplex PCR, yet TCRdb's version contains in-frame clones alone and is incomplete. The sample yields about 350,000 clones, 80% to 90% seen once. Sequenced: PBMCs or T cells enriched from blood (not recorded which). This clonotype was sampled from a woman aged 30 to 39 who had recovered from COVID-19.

The DNA for the CDR3 is TGTGCCAGCAGGTACAGGGGTGGTACTGAAGCTTTCTTT. As protein: CASRYRGGTEAFF. The rearrangement uses TRBV6-5 and TRBJ1-1; 7 nucleotides align to TRBD1. The ends lost 6 bases at V and 5 bases at J; junction bases unmatched: 6. Germline loops: CDR1 MNHEY, CDR2 SVGAGI. The CDR3 loop spans 13 amino acids.